A selection of T cell receptor beta chains follows, all from one sample in a study of CD8 T cells in Susac syndrome. From the immunoSEQ multiplex PCR reads, TCRdb called clonotypes with MiXCR, one entry per CDR3 protein. Here the sample spans roughly 70,000 distinct CDR3 sequences, approximately 96% being singletons. Sequences were obtained from CD4+ T cells from PBMCs. These receptors were obtained from a human donor with multiple sclerosis. The CDR3 runs from the conserved cysteine through the conserved F or W. A D gene is named only where the DNA matches it firmly. The listing skips clone size in some rows; elsewhere it reads once, few, many or a size class.

V: TRBV3-1
J: TRBJ1-6
size: .
D: TRBD1
DNA: TGTGCCAGCAGCCAGGTCCGGGACAGCAATTCACCCCTCCACTTT
CDR3: CASSQVRDSNSPLHF

V: TRBV30
J: TRBJ2-2
size: .
D: .
DNA: TGTGCCTGGAGTGTACTTCCTACCGGGGAGCTGTTTTTT
CDR3: CAWSVLPTGELFF

V: TRBV2
J: TRBJ2-7
size: once
D: .
DNA: TGTGCCAGCAAAGTCGGTACCTACGAGCAGTACTTC
CDR3: CASKVGTYEQYF

V: TRBV20-1
J: TRBJ2-7
size: .
D: .
DNA: TGCAGTGCAAGAGGGCCTCTCGAGCAGTACTTC
CDR3: CSARGPLEQYF

V: TRBV20-1
J: TRBJ2-5
size: .
D: .
DNA: TGCAGTGCTAGGCACAGGGTTAAGGAGACCCAGTACTTC
CDR3: CSARHRVKETQYF

V: TRBV4-1
J: TRBJ2-1
size: .
D: TRBD2
DNA: TGCGCCAGCAGCCAATTCACCTCTCGGCTAGCGGGGGGGCATGAGCAGTTCTTC
CDR3: CASSQFTSRLAGGHEQFF

V: TRBV3-1
J: TRBJ1-4
size: .
D: .
DNA: TGTGCCAGCAGCCAAGATTTCAGTGCAACTAATGAAAAACTGTTTTTT
CDR3: CASSQDFSATNEKLFF

V: TRBV20-1
J: TRBJ1-5
size: .
D: TRBD1
DNA: TGCAGTGCTAGATTACAGGGGGCGCAGAATCAGCCCCAGCATTTT
CDR3: CSARLQGAQNQPQHF

V: TRBV12-3/TRBV12-4
J: TRBJ2-7
size: .
D: TRBD1
DNA: TGTGCCAGCGGTCGGACAGGGAGCTACGAGCAGTACTTC
CDR3: CASGRTGSYEQYF

V: TRBV12-3/TRBV12-4
J: TRBJ1-2
size: .
D: .
DNA: TGTGCCAGCAGTTTCCTCCAGACAGGCTATGGCTACACCTTC
CDR3: CASSFLQTGYGYTF

V: TRBV7-3
J: TRBJ2-1
size: .
D: .
DNA: TGTGCCAGCAGCTCCTCAATTGGGACCAAGCAGTTCTTC
CDR3: CASSSSIGTKQFF

V: TRBV28
J: TRBJ2-4
size: .
D: TRBD1
DNA: TGTGCCAGCAGAACAGGGGGCGCTGCCAAAAACATTCAGTACTTC
CDR3: CASRTGGAAKNIQYF

V: TRBV2
J: TRBJ2-7
size: .
D: .
DNA: TGTGCCAGCACTCCCGGGGCACACTACGAGCAGTACTTC
CDR3: CASTPGAHYEQYF

V: TRBV2
J: TRBJ2-1
size: .
D: TRBD1
DNA: TGTGCCAGCACCCAGGGGGAGTTAAATGAGCAGTTCTTC
CDR3: CASTQGELNEQFF

V: TRBV6-1
J: TRBJ1-6
size: .
D: TRBD1
DNA: TGTGCCACCGACGACAGGGGTAATTCACCCCTCCACTTT
CDR3: CATDDRGNSPLHF

V: TRBV9
J: TRBJ2-5
size: .
D: TRBD2
DNA: TGTGCCAGCAGCGTAGCGGGGGGGCCAGAGACCCAGTACTTC
CDR3: CASSVAGGPETQYF

V: TRBV29-1
J: TRBJ1-2
size: .
D: .
DNA: TGCAGCGTTGACGGGCCTAACTATGGCTACACCTTC
CDR3: CSVDGPNYGYTF

V: TRBV20-1
J: TRBJ2-7
size: .
D: TRBD1
DNA: TGCAGTGCTAGAGCGCCGGGACAGGGTTCAGGCGAGCAGTACTTC
CDR3: CSARAPGQGSGEQYF

V: TRBV20-1
J: TRBJ2-7
size: .
D: .
DNA: TGCAGTGCTAGAGATGCTCTTCGAGCATACGAGCAGTACTTC
CDR3: CSARDALRAYEQYF

V: TRBV6-1
J: TRBJ1-2
size: .
D: TRBD1
DNA: TGTGCCAGCAGGAACCCCTTCGGACAGGGCAACTATGGCTACACCTTC
CDR3: CASRNPFGQGNYGYTF

V: TRBV14
J: TRBJ2-7
size: .
D: TRBD2
DNA: TGTGCCAGCAGCCCATGGACTAGCGGAGCCTACGAGCAGTACTTC
CDR3: CASSPWTSGAYEQYF

V: TRBV20-1
J: TRBJ2-6
size: .
D: .
DNA: TGCAGTGCTAGAGGCAGGGGGGTCTCTGGGGCCAACGTCCTGACTTTC
CDR3: CSARGRGVSGANVLTF

V: TRBV3-1
J: TRBJ2-1
size: .
D: .
DNA: TGTGCCAGCAGCCAAAGGGACGGAATCTCTAGTGAGCAGTTCTTC
CDR3: CASSQRDGISSEQFF

V: TRBV6-5
J: TRBJ1-1
size: .
D: .
DNA: TGTGCCAGCAGTTACCGTCAGGGGAACACTGAAGCTTTCTTT
CDR3: CASSYRQGNTEAFF

V: TRBV2
J: TRBJ1-5
size: .
D: TRBD1
DNA: TGTGCCAGCAGGGACAGGACAAATCAGCCCCAGCATTTT
CDR3: CASRDRTNQPQHF

V: TRBV7-7
J: TRBJ1-6
size: .
D: .
DNA: TGTGCTAGCAGCTTATCGGGGGATTCACCCCTCCACTTT
CDR3: CASSLSGDSPLHF

V: TRBV5-4
J: TRBJ2-5
size: .
D: TRBD2
DNA: TGTGCCAGCAGCTTGGATCTAGCGGGGGGCTCAGAGACCCAGTACTTC
CDR3: CASSLDLAGGSETQYF

V: TRBV4-1
J: TRBJ1-1
size: .
D: .
DNA: TGCGCCAGCAGCCAAAATTCGGGGGGTGTTGGAGCTTTCTTT
CDR3: CASSQNSGGVGAFF

V: TRBV29-1
J: TRBJ1-1
size: .
D: .
DNA: TGCAGCGTTGCTCGACTGCTGAACACTGAAGCTTTCTTT
CDR3: CSVARLLNTEAFF

V: TRBV7-9
J: TRBJ2-5
size: .
D: .
DNA: TGTGCCAGCAGCCCAGAGACAGACCAAGAGACCCAGTACTTC
CDR3: CASSPETDQETQYF

V: TRBV5-6
J: TRBJ2-1
size: .
D: TRBD2
DNA: TGTGCCAGCAGCTTCACTAGCGGGGGGGACAGCTCCTACAATGAGCAGTTCTTC
CDR3: CASSFTSGGDSSYNEQFF

V: TRBV6-5
J: TRBJ1-1
size: .
D: .
DNA: TGTGCCAGACCGGGGCTGAACACTGAAGCTTTCTTT
CDR3: CARPGLNTEAFF

V: TRBV20-1
J: TRBJ1-1
size: .
D: .
DNA: TGCAGTGCTAGAGAGTGGCAGCAGGGGAACACTGAAGCTTTCTTT
CDR3: CSAREWQQGNTEAFF

V: TRBV20-1
J: TRBJ2-7
size: .
D: .
DNA: TGCAGTGCTAGACCACGGGGCCCTGGATACGAGCAGTACTTC
CDR3: CSARPRGPGYEQYF

V: TRBV5-6
J: TRBJ2-1
size: .
D: TRBD1
DNA: TGTGCCAGCAGCTTGCGCAAGGGACAGGGTTTTTACAATGAGCAGTTCTTC
CDR3: CASSLRKGQGFYNEQFF

V: TRBV27
J: TRBJ1-2
size: .
D: .
DNA: TGTGCCAGCAGTTCTACAGGAGGGAGCTATGGCTACACCTTC
CDR3: CASSSTGGSYGYTF

V: TRBV10-3
J: TRBJ2-2
size: .
D: TRBD1
DNA: TGTGCCATCAGTCGGACAGGGGGTGTAACCGGGGAGCTGTTTTTT
CDR3: CAISRTGGVTGELFF

V: TRBV5-6
J: TRBJ1-4
size: .
D: .
DNA: TGTGCCAGCAGCTTGGTAGGGGATAGGGATGAAAAACTGTTTTTT
CDR3: CASSLVGDRDEKLFF

V: TRBV5-4
J: TRBJ1-2
size: .
D: TRBD1
DNA: TGTGCCAGCAGCGCCTCCCGGGACAGGGTGGGTGGCTACACCTTC
CDR3: CASSASRDRVGGYTF

V: TRBV7-2
J: TRBJ2-5
size: .
D: TRBD2
DNA: TGTGCCAGCGACGAGGGTAGCGGGGGCGGCAGGACCCAGTACTTC
CDR3: CASDEGSGGGRTQYF

V: TRBV3-1
J: TRBJ2-7
size: .
D: .
DNA: TGTGCCAGCAGCCAAGAGGGGGGGCCACTCTCCTACGAGCAGTACTTC
CDR3: CASSQEGGPLSYEQYF

V: TRBV7-2
J: TRBJ1-5
size: .
D: .
DNA: TGTGCCAGCAGCTTAGTAGGAGATCAGCCCCAGCATTTT
CDR3: CASSLVGDQPQHF

V: TRBV12-3/TRBV12-4
J: TRBJ2-7
size: .
D: .
DNA: TGTGCCAGCAGTTTAGGCAGCCGATTCGAGCAGTACTTC
CDR3: CASSLGSRFEQYF

V: TRBV29-1
J: TRBJ2-1
size: .
D: .
DNA: TGCAGCGTTCGAAGGGGCGGGGTACAACCCGAGCAGTTCTTC
CDR3: CSVRRGGVQPEQFF

V: TRBV6-2/TRBV6-3
J: TRBJ2-3
size: .
D: .
DNA: TGTGCCAGCAGTTTAGTATCCGATACGCAGTATTTT
CDR3: CASSLVSDTQYF

V: TRBV3-1
J: TRBJ1-1
size: .
D: .
DNA: TGTGCCAGCAGCCGGTCTGCTGGGGTCGCTGAAGCTTTCTTT
CDR3: CASSRSAGVAEAFF

V: TRBV28
J: TRBJ1-5
size: .
D: .
DNA: TGTGCCAGCAGGGCCACGGGACGGGGCAATCAGCCCCAGCATTTT
CDR3: CASRATGRGNQPQHF

V: TRBV11-3
J: TRBJ2-7
size: .
D: TRBD1
DNA: TGTGCCAGCAGCCAGAGGACAGGATGGGCCGAGCAGTACTTC
CDR3: CASSQRTGWAEQYF